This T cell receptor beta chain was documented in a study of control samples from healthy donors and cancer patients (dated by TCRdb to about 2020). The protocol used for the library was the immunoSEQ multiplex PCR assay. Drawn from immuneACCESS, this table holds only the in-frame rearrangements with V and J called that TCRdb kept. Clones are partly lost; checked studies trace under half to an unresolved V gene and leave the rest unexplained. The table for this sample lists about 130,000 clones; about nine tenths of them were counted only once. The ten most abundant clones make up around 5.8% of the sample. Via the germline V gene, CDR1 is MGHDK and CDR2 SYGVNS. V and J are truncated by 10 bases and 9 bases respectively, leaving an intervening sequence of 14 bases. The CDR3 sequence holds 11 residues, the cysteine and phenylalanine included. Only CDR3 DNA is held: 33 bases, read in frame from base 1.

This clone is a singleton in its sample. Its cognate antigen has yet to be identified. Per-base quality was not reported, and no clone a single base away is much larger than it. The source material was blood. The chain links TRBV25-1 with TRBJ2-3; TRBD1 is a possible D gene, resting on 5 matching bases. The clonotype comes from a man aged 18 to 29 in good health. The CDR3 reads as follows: CAIERRGTQYF. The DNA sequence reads TGTGCCATCGAAAGAAGGGGCACGCAGTATTTT.